The TCR beta chain described here comes from a study of metastatic and nonmetastatic thyroid tumors. Notes on this clone: What it binds is not known.

Study-wide results and limits: Significantly higher TCR beta diversity was reportedly seen in malignant thyroid tumors than benign nodules, in blood and tumor.

All patients were treatment-naive before thyroid surgery. Per the authors' pipeline: A classifier for distant metastasis in papillary thyroid cancer was constructed using CDR3 differences observed across clinicopathological groups. Through MiXCR, TCRdb re-clonotyped the PCR reads. The V and J calls come from TCRdb's annotation, not from the publication. The data hold roughly 28,000 clones, with 20% to 25% observed a single time. CDR1 is SGHNT and CDR2 is YENEEA in the germline V gene. Deletions cut 2 bases from V and 6 bases from J, with 16 bases between. The CDR3 is 15 amino acids. The receptor was isolated from a female donor with papillary thyroid cancer or a benign thyroid nodule (not recorded which). Some clones in this sample may be carry-over from other donors' samples. The rearrangement joins TRBV11-3 to TRBJ1-2; maybe TRBD1 (6 bases). Sequenced input: blood. CDR3 in DNA: TGTGCCAGCAGCTTATATGGGGGACAAGGAAATGGCTACACCTTC. Its translation is CASSLYGGQGNGYTF.